This is a list of T cell receptor beta chains from one sample in a study of OX40 agonist ivuxolimab in advanced cancers. Some clones are missing from TCRdb's copy, which holds only in-frame ones; the method was immunoSEQ multiplex PCR. The sample holds tens of thousands of clones, approximately 86% seen once. Sequenced material: CD4+ or CD8+ T cells sorted from blood, taken in a trial of the OX40 agonist ivuxolimab. All receptors derive from an adult with an advanced solid tumor such as melanoma, head and neck, liver or kidney cancer. The CDR3 runs from the conserved cysteine through the conserved F or W. D genes are given only for firm matches. A row's size may be missing; if present it is once, few, many or a size class.

v_gene	d_gene	abundance	j_gene	CDR3aa	CDR3nt
TRBV18	TRBD1	NA	TRBJ1-2	CASSLGQDGYTF	TGTGCCAGCTCACTGGGACAGGATGGCTACACCTTC
TRBV2	NA	few	TRBJ1-5	CAISIGGNQPQHF	TGTGCCATCTCTATAGGTGGCAATCAGCCCCAGCATTTT
TRBV2	NA	NA	TRBJ2-4	CATLLVDLDIQYF	TGTGCCACCCTCCTCGTGGACTTGGACATTCAGTACTTC
TRBV7-2	TRBD2	NA	TRBJ2-5	CASSLVGREGAIQETQYF	TGTGCCAGCAGCTTAGTTGGCAGGGAGGGAGCCATTCAAGAGACCCAGTACTTC
TRBV25-1	NA	NA	TRBJ1-1	CASSENSYRENTEAFF	TGTGCCAGCAGTGAAAATTCTTACAGGGAGAACACTGAAGCTTTCTTT
TRBV11-2	TRBD2	NA	TRBJ2-4	CASGLAGVNIQYF	TGTGCCAGCGGACTAGCGGGGGTAAACATTCAGTACTTC
TRBV10-1	NA	NA	TRBJ1-2	CASSERGGYGYTF	TGCGCCAGCAGTGAGCGGGGAGGCTATGGCTACACCTTC
TRBV5-1	TRBD2	NA	TRBJ2-1	CASSQTSGRRYEQFF	TGCGCCAGCAGCCAGACTAGCGGGAGAAGGTATGAGCAGTTCTTC
TRBV5-1	TRBD1	NA	TRBJ1-5	CASSTGTGGQPQHF	TGCGCCAGCAGCACTGGGACAGGGGGTCAGCCCCAGCATTTT
TRBV5-1	NA	NA	TRBJ2-1	CASSYSGAHENEQFF	TGCGCCAGCAGTTATAGCGGAGCCCACGAAAATGAGCAGTTCTTC
TRBV18	NA	NA	TRBJ2-1	CASSPPTVNEQFF	TGTGCCAGCTCACCACCGACAGTGAATGAGCAGTTCTTC
TRBV29-1	TRBD1	NA	TRBJ2-7	CSVATGTGELKEQYF	TGCAGCGTTGCTACCGGGACAGGTGAACTCAAGGAGCAGTACTTC
TRBV2	TRBD1	NA	TRBJ1-4	CASRDRSTNEKLFF	TGTGCCAGCAGGGACAGGTCAACTAATGAAAAACTGTTTTTT
TRBV5-5	NA	NA	TRBJ1-1	CASSLYGELGLNTEAFF	TGTGCCAGCAGCTTGTACGGGGAGTTGGGGCTGAACACTGAAGCTTTCTTT
TRBV13	TRBD2	NA	TRBJ2-3	CASSLNAAGRATDTQYF	TGTGCCAGCAGCTTAAATGCAGCGGGGAGGGCGACAGATACGCAGTATTTT
TRBV6-1	NA	few	TRBJ1-4	CASSDGRGWEKLFF	TGTGCCAGCAGTGATGGCAGGGGATGGGAAAAACTGTTTTTT
TRBV7-3	TRBD2	NA	TRBJ2-3	CASSFSGSTDTQYF	TGTGCCAGCAGCTTTAGCGGGAGCACAGATACGCAGTATTTT
TRBV10-3	NA	once	TRBJ1-5	CAISASNQPQHF	TGTGCCATCAGTGCTAGCAATCAGCCCCAGCATTTT
TRBV18	NA	NA	TRBJ2-7	CASSPSGRDRYEQYF	TGTGCCAGCTCCCCCTCGGGCCGCGATCGTTACGAGCAGTACTTC
TRBV9	TRBD1	NA	TRBJ2-2	CASSPSDRGYTGELFF	TGTGCCAGCAGCCCCTCCGACAGGGGTTACACCGGGGAGCTGTTTTTT
TRBV18	TRBD1	NA	TRBJ1-2	CASSGDSSYGYTF	TGTGCCAGCTCGGGGGACAGCTCCTATGGCTACACCTTC
TRBV12-5	NA	NA	TRBJ2-3	CASGFRRGSPDTQYF	TGTGCTAGTGGTTTTAGGCGGGGATCCCCCGATACGCAGTATTTT
TRBV11-2	NA	NA	TRBJ2-1	CASSLKASLNNEQFF	TGTGCCAGCAGCTTGAAGGCCAGCTTAAACAATGAGCAGTTCTTC
TRBV5-1	TRBD1	NA	TRBJ1-2	CASRLGQGDYGYTF	TGCGCCAGCAGACTCGGACAGGGTGACTATGGCTACACCTTC
TRBV9	NA	NA	TRBJ2-1	CASSPRGDGFDHEQFF	TGTGCCAGCAGCCCCAGGGGGGACGGGTTTGATCATGAGCAGTTCTTC
TRBV19	TRBD1	NA	TRBJ1-6	CASSIQGARNSPLHF	TGTGCCAGTAGTATACAGGGGGCACGGAATTCACCCCTCCACTTT
TRBV6-1	TRBD2	NA	TRBJ2-7	CASSGGWTSGYEQYF	TGTGCCAGCAGTGGCGGATGGACTAGCGGTTACGAGCAGTACTTC
TRBV9	TRBD1	NA	TRBJ2-7	CASSVATGTGKIYEQYF	TGTGCCAGCAGCGTAGCTACGGGGACAGGGAAGATTTACGAGCAGTACTTC
TRBV10-3	TRBD2	NA	TRBJ2-5	CAISEKTGTSSGRRETQYF	TGTGCCATCAGTGAGAAGACCGGGACTAGTAGCGGGCGTCGAGAGACCCAGTACTTC
TRBV4-1	NA	NA	TRBJ1-3	CASSQGPRGTIYF	TGCGCCAGCAGCCAAGGGCCCCGAGGCACCATATATTTT
TRBV21-1	NA	NA	TRBJ1-2	CASSKDVDGYTF	TGTGCCAGCAGCAAAGACGTAGATGGCTACACCTTC
TRBV7-8	NA	NA	TRBJ1-6	CASSSRDSGNSPLHF	TGTGCCAGCAGCTCCAGGGATTCCGGTAATTCACCCCTCCACTTT
TRBV30	TRBD2	NA	TRBJ2-7	CAWSEQDLAGALYEQYF	TGTGCCTGGAGTGAACAGGACCTAGCGGGAGCACTCTACGAGCAGTACTTC
TRBV7-9	NA	NA	TRBJ2-7	CASSRAGITYEQYF	TGTGCCAGCAGCCGAGCCGGCATTACCTACGAGCAGTACTTC
TRBV10-1	TRBD1	few	TRBJ2-7	CASSGTGRYYEQYF	TGCGCCAGCAGCGGGACAGGGAGATACTACGAGCAGTACTTC
TRBV28	TRBD1	NA	TRBJ1-5	CASSFPGGGTQPQHF	TGTGCCAGCAGTTTCCCAGGGGGCGGTACTCAGCCCCAGCATTTT
TRBV2	NA	NA	TRBJ1-3	CASSQTAGNTIYF	TGTGCCAGCAGCCAGACAGCAGGAAACACCATATATTTT
TRBV30	NA	NA	TRBJ1-1	CAWRGQTNTEAFF	TGCGCCTGGAGAGGTCAGACTAACACTGAAGCTTTCTTT
TRBV5-1	NA	NA	TRBJ2-7	CASNKGSSYEQYF	TGCGCCAGCAATAAGGGGAGCTCCTACGAGCAGTACTTC
TRBV29-1	TRBD2	NA	TRBJ2-1	CSVPPRGLAYNEQFF	TGCAGCGTTCCACCCCGGGGACTAGCCTACAATGAGCAGTTCTTC
TRBV18	NA	NA	TRBJ2-2	CASSPTRVSLNTGELFF	TGTGCCAGCTCACCAACCCGAGTCTCGCTTAACACCGGGGAGCTGTTTTTT
TRBV5-6	TRBD1	NA	TRBJ2-7	CASSTRQGAHEQYF	TGTGCCAGCAGCACTCGACAGGGGGCCCACGAGCAGTACTTC
TRBV30	NA	few	TRBJ1-1	CAYDNGRGTEAFF	TGTGCCTACGACAATGGAAGGGGGACTGAAGCTTTCTTT
TRBV7-3	TRBD2	few	TRBJ2-1	CASSLTGSGRLNEQFF	TGTGCCAGCAGCTTAACGGGAAGCGGGAGGTTAAATGAGCAGTTCTTC
TRBV21-1	NA	NA	TRBJ2-6	CASSKGDSKNSGANVLTF	TGTGCCAGCAGCAAAGGGGACAGTAAAAATTCTGGGGCCAACGTCCTGACTTTC
TRBV28	NA	NA	TRBJ1-4	CASSSGQTNEKLFF	TGTGCCAGCAGTTCCGGACAGACTAATGAAAAACTGTTTTTT
TRBV21-1	NA	NA	TRBJ2-2	CASSDRDRRLRELFF	TGTGCCAGCAGCGACCGGGACCGAAGGTTGCGGGAGCTGTTTTTT
TRBV7-6	NA	NA	TRBJ2-1	CASSLDLDNEQFF	TGTGCCAGCAGCTTAGACCTCGACAATGAGCAGTTCTTC
TRBV19	TRBD1	NA	TRBJ1-5	CASSSGQGNQPQHF	TGTGCCAGTAGCTCAGGACAGGGTAATCAGCCCCAGCATTTT
TRBV11-3	NA	NA	TRBJ1-3	CASSVTRDERNTIYF	TGTGCCAGCAGCGTTACCCGGGACGAAAGAAACACCATATATTTT
TRBV20-1	TRBD1	NA	TRBJ2-1	CSAMTGLRQFF	TGCAGTGCTATGACAGGGTTAAGGCAGTTCTTC
TRBV12-5	TRBD2	NA	TRBJ2-1	CASGLVFFTSGRNYNEQFF	TGTGCTAGTGGTTTGGTTTTTTTTACTAGCGGGAGGAACTACAATGAGCAGTTCTTC
TRBV5-1	NA	NA	TRBJ1-5	CASSSTGDSNQPQHF	TGCGCCAGCAGCTCAACAGGAGATAGCAATCAGCCCCAGCATTTT
TRBV7-2	NA	NA	TRBJ2-2	CASSRTGSSRGAVF	TGTGCCAGCAGCCGGACTGGGAGTAGTCGGGGAGCTGTTTTT
TRBV6-5	NA	NA	TRBJ1-5	CASSYKGAYSNQPQHF	TGTGCCAGCAGTTATAAAGGGGCATATAGCAATCAGCCCCAGCATTTT
TRBV7-9	NA	once	TRBJ2-7	CASSLDGGEQYF	TGTGCCAGCAGCTTAGACGGGGGCGAGCAGTACTTC
TRBV5-4	TRBD2	NA	TRBJ2-3	CASSLVSGGTTDTQYF	TGTGCCAGCAGCTTGGTAAGCGGGGGAACCACAGATACGCAGTATTTT
TRBV11-3	NA	NA	TRBJ2-7	CASSFQAGVTYEQYF	TGTGCCAGCAGCTTCCAAGCGGGCGTTACCTACGAGCAGTACTTC